A single sample gave rise to the 30 T cell receptor beta chains below, sequenced in a study of shared clonotypes between healthy human individuals. The data were produced by immunoSEQ multiplex PCR, yet TCRdb's version contains in-frame clones alone and is incomplete. The sample lists about 1,500,000 clones, more than 95% occurring once. Material for sequencing was naive CD4+ T cells sorted from blood. Subset here: CD45RA+ positively selected. These receptor sequences come from a man younger than 40 in good health.

The chain carries TRBV7-2 and TRBJ2-7; D is ambiguous. The V end lost 1 base, the J end lost 0 bases, and 19 bases lay between the germline ends. This CDR3 is built from 18 residues. Germline CDR1 is SGHTA and CDR2 is FQGNSA. In DNA form, the CDR3 reads TGTGCCAGCAGCTTAGTTTCCCTAGTAACCCAAAGCTCCTACGAGCAGTACTTC. Translated, it gives CASSLVSLVTQSSYEQYF.

The V and J genes are TRBV7-2 and TRBJ2-3; a possible D gene is TRBD2 (6 bases). The CDR3 sequence is 15 residues long. CDR1 and CDR2 (germline): SGHTA, FQGNSA. Between the trimmed V and J ends, which lost 6 bases and 0 bases, there was a span of 13 bases. The CDR3 nucleotides are TGTGCCAGCAGACACTCAGGGACTAGCACAGATACGCAGTATTTT. It specifies CASRHSGTSTDTQYF.

In its sample, this clone was seen once. The CDR3 coding sequence is TGTGCCAGTAGCACTACTAGGACTAGCGGTAAACAGTTCTTC. Translation gives CASSTTRTSGKQFF. This chain uses TRBV19 with TRBJ2-1, with 10 positions matching TRBD2. CDR1 and CDR2 from the germline V gene are LNHDA and SQIVND (reference sequence). Germline trimming cut 6 bases from V and 13 bases from J; bases unmatched to any gene: 12. There are 14 residues in the CDR3.

The V gene is TRBV18, the J gene TRBJ2-3; D perhaps matches TRBD1 (6 bases). The CDR3 loop spans 16 amino acids. V was shortened by 1 base and J by 2 bases, with 13 bases between the two germline ends. Germline V lookup: CDR1 KGHSH, CDR2 LQKENI. The DNA of the CDR3 is TGTGCCAGCTCACCACAAGCAGAGGGGGACACAGATACGCAGTATTTT. This encodes CASSPQAEGDTDTQYF.

The chain links TRBV28 to TRBJ2-5, with TRBD2 matching 12 bases. The CDR3 sequence is 18 residues long. Germline loops: CDR1 MDHEN, CDR2 SYDVKM. J was trimmed by 3 bases and V by 5 bases; bases with no gene match: 13. The CDR3 is CASSVTGTSGLLKETQYF. DNA of the CDR3: TGTGCCAGCAGTGTTACCGGGACTAGCGGGTTATTGAAAGAGACCCAGTACTTC.

The chain recombines TRBV10-3 with TRBJ1-5; unclear D gene. CDR3 length: 16 residues. Germline lookup yields CDR1 ENHRY and CDR2 SYGVKD. With 1 base removed from V and 0 bases from J, the gap between germline ends came to 10 bases. CDR3 region: CAISELSPYSNQPQHF. The CDR3 DNA is TGTGCCATCAGTGAGTTGAGTCCTTATAGCAATCAGCCCCAGCATTTT.

This chain joins TRBV2 and TRBJ2-7; 8 bases are a match to TRBD1. Germline-derived CDR1 and CDR2 are SNHLY and FYNNEI. The V and J ends lost 8 bases and 2 bases, in that order; junction bases with no gene match: 14. CDR3 length equals 16 residues. The CDR3 DNA sequence: TGTGCCAGCGCCCCGGGTCACAGGGGGTCTACCTACGAGCAGTACTTC. It is translated as CASAPGHRGSTYEQYF.

This chain links TRBV23-1 with TRBJ2-1; no reliable D call. TRBV23-1 is annotated as an ORF whose role is uncertain. This CDR3 region has 11 residues. V was clipped by 0 bases and J by 12 bases, with 6 bases between them. The CDR3 nucleotides are TGCGCCAGCAGTCAATCTAGAATGCAGTTCTTC. This gives the protein CASSQSRMQFF.

On this clone: Distinct nucleotide sequences in the sample also encode this CDR3. The chain recombines TRBV5-4 with TRBJ2-7; 13 bases line up with TRBD2. The germline V gene has CDR1 SGHNT and CDR2 YYREEE (reference sequence). The CDR3 is 14 residues long. Unmatched junction bases numbered 5, after V lost 4 bases and J lost 7 bases. The CDR3 DNA follows: TGTGCCAGCAGCCTAGGACTAGCGGGAGATGAGCAGTACTTC. Its protein is CASSLGLAGDEQYF.

The V gene is TRBV7-9, the J gene TRBJ2-1, with 7 positions matching TRBD2. Germline values: CDR1 SEHNR, CDR2 FQNEAQ (reference sequence). This CDR3 comprises 15 residues. J gave up 7 bases and V 2 bases, and 8 bases lay outside the gene matches. The chain's CDR3 is CASSLSAGVGNEQFF. CDR3 in DNA: TGTGCCAGCAGCTTATCTGCGGGAGTGGGGAATGAGCAGTTCTTC.

The genes are TRBV29-1 and TRBJ2-7; TRBD2 might be the D (5 bases). The CDR3 is 11 residues long. Germline assignment: CDR1 SQVTM and CDR2 ANQGSEA. V lost 7 bases and J 1 base, leaving 8 bases between the germline ends. CDR3 in amino acids: CSAGVSYEQYF. DNA for the CDR3: TGCAGCGCCGGGGTATCCTACGAGCAGTACTTC.

The chain couples TRBV5-1 to TRBJ2-7; 9 bases match TRBD1. After removal of 4 bases from V and 2 bases from J, the junction contained 7 bases not matched to a gene. Germline assignment: CDR1 SGHRS and CDR2 YFSETQ. The CDR3 totals 15 residues. The CDR3: CASSPTGQGAYEQYF. For the CDR3, the DNA is TGCGCCAGCAGCCCAACGGGACAGGGAGCCTACGAGCAGTACTTC.

This chain joins TRBV6-5 and TRBJ2-7, with 7 bases that match TRBD1. CDR1 is MNHEY and CDR2 is SVGAGI in the germline V gene. V trimming: 10 bases; J trimming: 3 bases; junction bases outside the gene matches: 12. CDR3 length equals 14 residues. CDR3 sequence reads: CATSRQGFDYEQYF. The CDR3 nucleotides are TGTGCCACAAGTCGACAGGGCTTTGACTACGAGCAGTACTTC.

The chain employs TRBV5-4 and TRBJ2-3; 7 bases match TRBD2. Losses at the gene ends were 1 base for V and 11 bases for J; bases not matched to a gene: 10. Germline lookup yields CDR1 SGHNT and CDR2 YYREEE (reference sequence). The CDR3 runs to 14 residues. The DNA of the CDR3 is TGTGCCAGCAGCTTGAACGGGAGGAGGGTGGGGCAGTATTTT. This translates into CASSLNGRRVGQYF.

The rearrangement links TRBV5-4 to TRBJ2-7, with unresolved D. The CDR3 is 14 residues long. Germline V lookup: CDR1 SGHNT, CDR2 YYREEE (reference sequence). The V gene lost 2 bases and the J gene lost 3 bases, with 12 bases spanning the gap. Here the CDR3 reads CASSFQGTRYEQYF. The CDR3 DNA reads TGTGCCAGCAGCTTTCAAGGAACCCGCTACGAGCAGTACTTC. The complete variable domain, with remaining parts taken from reference TRBV5-4 and TRBJ2-7, reads ETGVTQSPTHLIKTRGQQVTLRCSSQSGHNTVSWYQQALGQGPQFIFQYYREEENGRGNFPPRFSGLQFPNYSSELNVNALELDDSALYLCASSFQGTRYEQYFGPGTRLTVT.

This chain links TRBV6-6 with TRBJ2-3; 8 positions match TRBD1. This CDR3 has 15 residues. V was pared by 6 bases and J by 0 bases, with 5 bases of the junction left unmatched. CDR1 is MNHNY, CDR2 SVGAGI, per germline (reference sequence). In DNA form, the CDR3 reads TGTGCCAGCAGGTGGGACAGGATTAGCACAGATACGCAGTATTTT. This translates into CASRWDRISTDTQYF.

This clone was found once. The chain uses TRBV9 and TRBJ2-2; D is undetermined. Germline CDR1 reads SGDLS; CDR2 reads YYNGEE. This CDR3 spans 13 amino acids. Trimming cost V 1 base and J 11 bases, with 12 bases left between them. The CDR3 protein is CASSVRSGAELFF. The CDR3 nucleotides read TGTGCCAGCAGCGTAAGGTCGGGTGCTGAGCTGTTTTTT. Drawing the rest from reference TRBV9 and TRBJ2-2, the complete variable domain is DSGVTQTPKHLITATGQRVTLRCSPRSGDLSVYWYQQSLDQGLQFLIQYYNGEERAKGNILERFSAQQFPDLHSELNLSSLELGDSALYFCASSVRSGAELFFGEGSRLTVL.

The chain couples TRBV5-1 to TRBJ2-1; 12 bases line up with TRBD2. Germline CDR1 and CDR2: SGHRS and YFSETQ. After removal of 5 bases from V and 5 bases from J, the junction contained 8 bases not matched to a gene. The CDR3 is 16 residues long. CDR3 in DNA: TGCGCCAGCAGTTACGACCTAGCGGGAGGGAACAATGAGCAGTTCTTC. This codes for CASSYDLAGGNNEQFF.

The chain recombines TRBV5-1 with TRBJ2-3; possible D gene TRBD2, 6 bases. Germline lookup yields CDR1 SGHRS and CDR2 YFSETQ. This CDR3 contains 12 residues. With 4 bases removed from V and 6 bases from J, the gap between germline ends came to 9 bases. As DNA, the CDR3 is TGCGCCAGCAGCCGGGACTCGGATACGCAGTATTTT. It yields the protein CASSRDSDTQYF.

The chain recombines TRBV29-1 with TRBJ2-5; D gene ambiguous. The V gene lost 3 bases and the J gene lost 7 bases, with 12 bases spanning the gap. CDR3 length equals 12 residues. The germline V gene encodes CDR1 SQVTM and CDR2 ANQGSEA. The DNA of the CDR3 is TGCAGCGTTGATCCCCTTGTGGGGACCCAGTACTTC. This sequence encodes CSVDPLVGTQYF. Filled out from reference TRBV29-1 and TRBJ2-5, the complete variable domain reads SAVISQKPSRDICQRGTSLTIQCQVDSQVTMMFWYRQQPGQSLTLIATANQGSEATYESGFVIDKFPISRPNLTFSTLTVSNMSPEDSSIYLCSVDPLVGTQYFGPGTRLLVL.

The chain uses TRBV28 and TRBJ1-1; D is possibly TRBD1 (5 bases). V lost 6 bases and J 3 bases, leaving 17 bases between the germline ends. CDR3 length: 15 residues. Germline V lookup: CDR1 MDHEN, CDR2 SYDVKM. The CDR3 region is CASSRPRGGDTEAFF. The CDR3, as DNA: TGTGCCAGCAGCCGCCCAAGGGGTGGGGACACTGAAGCTTTCTTT.

V usage is TRBV2 and J usage is TRBJ2-3; D is undetermined. The V gene's germline CDR1 is SNHLY and CDR2 FYNNEI. This CDR3 contains 13 residues. V was shortened by 9 bases and J by 4 bases, with 14 bases between the two germline ends. The chain's CDR3 is CASSMELADTQYF. Written as DNA, the CDR3 is TGTGCCAGTAGTATGGAACTCGCAGATACGCAGTATTTT.

With respect to this clone: The identical CDR3 is also encoded by other nucleotide sequences in the sample. The CDR3 coding sequence is TGCGCCAGCAGCCTGACTAGCGGAGGCTCCTACAATGAGCAGTTCTTC. Its protein product is CASSLTSGGSYNEQFF. This rearrangement joins TRBV5-1 to TRBJ2-1; 9 nucleotides align to TRBD2. Germline CDR1 reads SGHRS; CDR2 reads YFSETQ. V gave up 4 bases and J gave up 0 bases; unmatched junction bases: 5. This CDR3 has 16 amino acids.

In its sample, this clone was seen once. The chain combines TRBV9 with TRBJ2-1, with 7 nucleotides matching TRBD1. The CDR3 covers 16 residues. With 0 bases clipped from V and 2 bases from J, the junction kept 5 bases outside the gene matches. Germline V gene lookup returns CDR1 SGDLS and CDR2 YYNGEE. The CDR3 DNA follows: TGTGCCAGCAGCGTAGAAGGACAGGTGACCTACAATGAGCAGTTCTTC. Amino acids: CASSVEGQVTYNEQFF. Full variable domain (rest looked up from reference TRBV9 and TRBJ2-1): DSGVTQTPKHLITATGQRVTLRCSPRSGDLSVYWYQQSLDQGLQFLIQYYNGEERAKGNILERFSAQQFPDLHSELNLSSLELGDSALYFCASSVEGQVTYNEQFFGPGTRLTVL.

V is TRBV5-1 and J is TRBJ2-7; D tentatively fits TRBD1 or TRBD2 (7 bases each). Per germline, CDR1 SGHRS and CDR2 YFSETQ. This CDR3 has 17 residues. V was cut by 2 bases and J by 3 bases, with 21 bases left in between. The CDR3 loop reads CASSFSGGVQSGYEQYF. CDR3 in DNA: TGCGCCAGCAGCTTCTCAGGGGGGGTACAGAGCGGCTACGAGCAGTACTTC.

The rearrangement joins TRBV19 to TRBJ1-2, with TRBD1 identical over 7 bases. The ends lost 3 bases at V and 2 bases at J; junction bases unmatched: 9. This CDR3 comprises 16 residues. Germline V gene sequence: CDR1 LNHDA, CDR2 SQIVND (reference sequence). The CDR3 reads CASSINPGTVNYGYTF. The CDR3 bases are TGTGCCAGTAGTATCAACCCTGGGACAGTGAACTATGGCTACACCTTC.

The genes are TRBV6-5 and TRBJ2-7; 7 bases are shared with TRBD1. Trimming at V came to 4 bases and at J to 3 bases, leaving 9 bases not matched to a gene. The germline V gene encodes CDR1 MNHEY and CDR2 SVGAGI. The CDR3 loop spans 15 amino acids. CDR3 loop: CASSSIRDSLYEQYF. For the CDR3, the DNA is TGTGCCAGCAGTTCAATCCGGGACAGCCTCTACGAGCAGTACTTC.

This chain connects TRBV18 to TRBJ1-1; D is possibly TRBD1 (5 bases). V was clipped by 0 bases and J by 0 bases, with 8 bases between them. Germline-derived CDR1 and CDR2 are KGHSH and LQKENI. CDR3 size: 15 residues. CDR3 loop: CASSPPGQLNTEAFF. For the CDR3, the DNA is TGTGCCAGCTCACCACCGGGGCAGTTGAACACTGAAGCTTTCTTT.

This rearrangement joins TRBV28 to TRBJ2-4; TRBD1 might be the D (5 bases). Trimming took off 7 bases at V and 1 base at J, with 14 bases between the two ends. This CDR3 comprises 15 residues. From germline, CDR1 is MDHEN and CDR2 SYDVKM. In DNA form, the CDR3 reads TGTGCCAGCAACCAGGGTCGACTGGCCAAAAACATTCAGTACTTC. Translating gives CASNQGRLAKNIQYF.

This chain connects TRBV18 to TRBJ2-7; D remains unclear. Trimming left V 6 bases short and J 2 bases short, with 14 bases between. The CDR3 spans 14 residues. The germline CDR1 and CDR2 sequences are KGHSH and LQKENI. The CDR3 sequence: CASSAEALAYEQYF. Written as DNA, the CDR3 is TGTGCCAGCTCCGCTGAGGCCTTAGCCTACGAGCAGTACTTC. Variable domain in full (rest from reference TRBV18 and TRBJ2-7): NAGVMQNPRHLVRRRGQEARLRCSPMKGHSHVYWYRQLPEEGLKFMVYLQKENIIDESGMPKERFSAEFPKEGPSILRIQQVVRGDSAAYFCASSAEALAYEQYFGPGTRLTVT.